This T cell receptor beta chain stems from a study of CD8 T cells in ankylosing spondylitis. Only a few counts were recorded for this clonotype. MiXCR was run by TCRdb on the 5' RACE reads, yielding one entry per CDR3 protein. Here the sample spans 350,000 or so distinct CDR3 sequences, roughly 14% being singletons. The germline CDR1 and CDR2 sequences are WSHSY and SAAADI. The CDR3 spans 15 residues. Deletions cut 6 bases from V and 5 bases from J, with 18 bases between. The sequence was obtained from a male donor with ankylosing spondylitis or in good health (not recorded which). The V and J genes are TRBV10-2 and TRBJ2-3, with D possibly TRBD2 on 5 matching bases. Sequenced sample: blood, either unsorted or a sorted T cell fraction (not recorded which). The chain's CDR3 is CASSADYPYRDTQYF. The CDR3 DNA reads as TGCGCCAGCAGCGCAGACTACCCTTATCGAGATACGCAGTATTTT.